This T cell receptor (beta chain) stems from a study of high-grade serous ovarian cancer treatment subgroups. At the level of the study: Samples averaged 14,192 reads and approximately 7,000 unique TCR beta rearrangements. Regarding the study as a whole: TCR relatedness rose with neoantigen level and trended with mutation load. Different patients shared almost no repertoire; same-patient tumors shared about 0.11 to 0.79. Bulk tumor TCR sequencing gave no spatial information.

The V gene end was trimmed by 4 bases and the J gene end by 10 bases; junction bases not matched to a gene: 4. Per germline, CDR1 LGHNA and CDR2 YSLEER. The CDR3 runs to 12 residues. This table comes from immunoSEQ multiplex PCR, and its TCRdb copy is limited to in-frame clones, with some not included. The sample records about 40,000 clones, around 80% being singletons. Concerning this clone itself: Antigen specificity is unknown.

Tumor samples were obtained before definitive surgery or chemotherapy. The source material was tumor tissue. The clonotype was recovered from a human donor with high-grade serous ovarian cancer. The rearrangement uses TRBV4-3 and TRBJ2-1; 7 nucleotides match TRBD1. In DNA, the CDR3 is TGCGCCAGCAGCCTCACACAGGGGGAGCAGTTCTTC. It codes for CASSLTQGEQFF.